Given below is one T cell receptor (beta chain) in context. The source of the sample is a study of blood T cell repertoires in COVID-19. Study context: Some COVID-19 samples were acute and others convalescent; all came from the United States, Italy and Spain.

This CDR3 has 13 residues. Per germline, CDR1 KGHDR and CDR2 SFDVKD. V shed 5 bases and J shed 7 bases, with 13 bases lying between them. Original processing methods: The authors estimated nucleated cell counts from reference gene primer amplification. The protocol was immunoSEQ multiplex PCR, while the TCRdb copy is restricted to in-frame clones and leaves out a portion. Clone size and V and J calls were adopted from that table, with D and trimming inferred from the DNA. The sample contains roughly 100,000 clones, approximately 70% of which appear only once. V is TRBV24-1 and J is TRBJ1-2; tentatively, D is TRBD1 (6 bases). Sequencing was done on a sample of peripheral blood. This TCR was recovered from a man aged 80 or over with acute or convalescent COVID-19. CDR3 loop: CATSAGQFGGYTF. The DNA of the CDR3 is TGTGCCACCAGTGCCGGACAGTTCGGTGGCTACACCTTC.